This TCR beta chain came from a study of control samples from healthy donors and cancer patients. The CDR3 length is 19 residues. The V end was cut by 9 bases, the J end by 9 bases, with 35 bases between. The germline gives CDR1 KGHDR, CDR2 SFDVKD. TCRdb's copy holds only in-frame clones and misses some; the assay was immunoSEQ multiplex PCR. This repertoire shows some 140,000 clones, roughly nine tenths found once; its top ten account for 8.7%. The source is a woman between 25 and 40 years old in good health. The chain joins TRBV24-1 to TRBJ2-1; D is possibly TRBD2 (6 bases). Input material: blood. CDR3 region: CATHPGQSGGTPGWGEQFF. The DNA for the CDR3 is TGTGCCACCCACCCGGGTCAGTCAGGCGGGACTCCCGGGTGGGGTGAGCAGTTCTTC.